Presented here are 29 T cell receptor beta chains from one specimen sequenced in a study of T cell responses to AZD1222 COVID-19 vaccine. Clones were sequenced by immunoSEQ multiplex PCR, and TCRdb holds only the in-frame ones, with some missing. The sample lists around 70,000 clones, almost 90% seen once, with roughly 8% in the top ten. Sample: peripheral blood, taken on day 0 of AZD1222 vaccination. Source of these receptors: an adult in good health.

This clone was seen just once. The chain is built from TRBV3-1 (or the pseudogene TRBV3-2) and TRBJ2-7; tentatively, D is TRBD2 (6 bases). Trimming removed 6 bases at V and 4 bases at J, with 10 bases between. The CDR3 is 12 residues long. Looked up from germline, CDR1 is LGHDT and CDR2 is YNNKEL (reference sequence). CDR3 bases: TGTGCCAGCAGTTTGACTAGTTACGAGCAGTACTTC. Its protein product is CASSLTSYEQYF.

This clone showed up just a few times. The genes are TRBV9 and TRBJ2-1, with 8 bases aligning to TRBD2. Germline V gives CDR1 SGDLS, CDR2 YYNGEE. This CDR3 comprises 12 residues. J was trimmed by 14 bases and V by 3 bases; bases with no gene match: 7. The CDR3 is CASSDREGVEFF. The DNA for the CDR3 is TGTGCCAGCAGCGACCGGGAGGGAGTAGAGTTCTTC.

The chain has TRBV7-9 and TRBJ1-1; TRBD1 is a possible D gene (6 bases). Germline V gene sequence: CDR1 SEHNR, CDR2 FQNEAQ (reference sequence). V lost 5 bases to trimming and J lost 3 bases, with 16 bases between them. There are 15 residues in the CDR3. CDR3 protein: CASSHIDRSHTEAFF. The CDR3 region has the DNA TGTGCCAGCAGCCATATCGACAGGAGCCACACTGAAGCTTTCTTT.

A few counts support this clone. The CDR3 coding sequence is TGCGCCAGCAGCCAAGATCTTGGCTCAGGCACAGATACGCAGTATTTT. It translates to CASSQDLGSGTDTQYF. This rearrangement joins TRBV4-3 to TRBJ2-3; D call uncertain. This CDR3 has 16 residues. Germline CDR1 and CDR2: LGHNA and YSLEER. Trimming took 0 bases from V and 1 from J, leaving 11 bases between them.

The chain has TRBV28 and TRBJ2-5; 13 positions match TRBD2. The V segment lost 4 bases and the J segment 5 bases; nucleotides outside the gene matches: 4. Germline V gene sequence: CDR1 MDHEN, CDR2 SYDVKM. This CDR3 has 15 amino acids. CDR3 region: CASSSGLAGKETQYF. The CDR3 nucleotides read TGTGCCAGCAGTTCGGGACTAGCGGGAAAGGAGACCCAGTACTTC.

CDR3 coding DNA: TGCGCCAGCAGCTTGGGGCCCCAGGGAGGCACTGAAGCTTTCTTT. Translating it yields CASSLGPQGGTEAFF. This rearrangement joins TRBV5-1 to TRBJ1-1; D may be TRBD1 (5 bases). Trimming removed 0 bases from V and 4 bases from J, with 13 bases in between. The CDR3 is 15 amino acids. Germline V gene lookup returns CDR1 SGHRS and CDR2 YFSETQ.

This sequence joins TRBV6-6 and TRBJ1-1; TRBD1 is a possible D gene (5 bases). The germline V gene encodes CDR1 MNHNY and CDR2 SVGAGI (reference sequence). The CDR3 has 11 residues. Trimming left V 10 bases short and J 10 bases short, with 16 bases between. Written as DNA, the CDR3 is TGTGCCACGTCCCCGGGGGTGGCAGCTTTCTTT. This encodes CATSPGVAAFF.

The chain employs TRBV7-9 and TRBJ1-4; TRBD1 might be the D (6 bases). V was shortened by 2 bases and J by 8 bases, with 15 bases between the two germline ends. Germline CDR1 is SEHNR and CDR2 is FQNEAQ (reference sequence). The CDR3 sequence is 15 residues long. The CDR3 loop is CASSLPRDNREKLFF. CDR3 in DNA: TGTGCCAGCAGCTTACCCCGGGACAATCGGGAAAAACTGTTTTTT.

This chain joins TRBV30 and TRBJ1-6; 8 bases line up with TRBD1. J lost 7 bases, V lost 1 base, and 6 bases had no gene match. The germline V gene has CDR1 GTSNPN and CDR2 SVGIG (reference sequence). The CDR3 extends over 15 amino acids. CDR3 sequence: CAWSDKQGVNSPLHF. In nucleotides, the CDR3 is TGTGCCTGGAGTGACAAACAGGGGGTAAATTCACCCCTCCACTTT.

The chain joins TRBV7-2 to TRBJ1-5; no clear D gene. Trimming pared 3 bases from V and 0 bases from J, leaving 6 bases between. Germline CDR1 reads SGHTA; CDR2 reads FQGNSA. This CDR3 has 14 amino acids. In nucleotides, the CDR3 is TGTGCCAGCAGCTTTGATACTAGCAATCAGCCCCAGCATTTT. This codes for CASSFDTSNQPQHF.

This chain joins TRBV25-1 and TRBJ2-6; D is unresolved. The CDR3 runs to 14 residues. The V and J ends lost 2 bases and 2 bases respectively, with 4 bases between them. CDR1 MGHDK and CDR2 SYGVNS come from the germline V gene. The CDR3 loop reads CASSEQAGANVLTF. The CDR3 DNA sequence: TGTGCCAGCAGTGAACAGGCTGGGGCCAACGTCCTGACTTTC.

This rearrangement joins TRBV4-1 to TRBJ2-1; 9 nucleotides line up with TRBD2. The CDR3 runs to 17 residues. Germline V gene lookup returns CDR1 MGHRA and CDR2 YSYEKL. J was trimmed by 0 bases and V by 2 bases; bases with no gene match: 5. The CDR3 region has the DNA TGCGCCAGCAGCCAACTAGCGGGATCCAGCTCCTACAATGAGCAGTTCTTC. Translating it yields CASSQLAGSSSYNEQFF.

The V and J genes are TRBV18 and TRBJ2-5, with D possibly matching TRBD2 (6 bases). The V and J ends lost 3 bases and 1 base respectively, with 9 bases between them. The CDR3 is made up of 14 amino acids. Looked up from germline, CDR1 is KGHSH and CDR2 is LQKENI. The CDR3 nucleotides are TGTGCCAGCTCACCCCAGGGACTCCAAGAGACCCAGTACTTC. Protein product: CASSPQGLQETQYF.

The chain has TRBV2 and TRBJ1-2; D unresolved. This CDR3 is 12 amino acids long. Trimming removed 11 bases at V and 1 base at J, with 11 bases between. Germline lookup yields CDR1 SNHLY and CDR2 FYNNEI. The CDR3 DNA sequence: TGTGCCCAAGGACGGTTTAACTATGGCTACACCTTC. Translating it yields CAQGRFNYGYTF. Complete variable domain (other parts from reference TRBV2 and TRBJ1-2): EPEVTQTPSHQVTQMGQEVILRCVPISNHLYFYWYRQILGQKVEFLVSFYNNEISEKSEIFDDQFSVERPDGSNFTLKIRSTKLEDSAMYFCAQGRFNYGYTFGSGTRLTVV.

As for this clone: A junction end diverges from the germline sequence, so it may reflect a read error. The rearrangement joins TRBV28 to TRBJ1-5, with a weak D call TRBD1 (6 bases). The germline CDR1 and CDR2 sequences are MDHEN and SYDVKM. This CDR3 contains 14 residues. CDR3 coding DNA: TGTGCCCGCAGAGGGGGTACCAGCAATCAGCCCCAGCATTTT. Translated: CARRGGTSNQPQHF.

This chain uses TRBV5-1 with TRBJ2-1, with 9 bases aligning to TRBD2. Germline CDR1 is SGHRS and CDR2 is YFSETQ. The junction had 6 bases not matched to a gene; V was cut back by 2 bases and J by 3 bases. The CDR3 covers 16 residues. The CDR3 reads CASSLIAGVDYNEQFF. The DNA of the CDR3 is TGCGCCAGCAGCTTAATAGCGGGAGTTGACTACAATGAGCAGTTCTTC.

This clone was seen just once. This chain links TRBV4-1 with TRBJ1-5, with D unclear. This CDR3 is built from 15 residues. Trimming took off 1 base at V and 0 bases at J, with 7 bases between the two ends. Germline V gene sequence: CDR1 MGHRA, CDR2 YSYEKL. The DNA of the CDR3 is TGCGCCAGCAGCCAAGTTACAGATAGCAATCAGCCCCAGCATTTT. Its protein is CASSQVTDSNQPQHF.

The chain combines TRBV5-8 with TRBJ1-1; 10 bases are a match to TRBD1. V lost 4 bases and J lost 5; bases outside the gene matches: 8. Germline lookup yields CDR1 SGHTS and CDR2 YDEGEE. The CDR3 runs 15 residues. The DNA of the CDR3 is TGTGCCAGCAGCGGAAACCGGGACAGGGGAACTGAAGCTTTCTTT. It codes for CASSGNRDRGTEAFF.

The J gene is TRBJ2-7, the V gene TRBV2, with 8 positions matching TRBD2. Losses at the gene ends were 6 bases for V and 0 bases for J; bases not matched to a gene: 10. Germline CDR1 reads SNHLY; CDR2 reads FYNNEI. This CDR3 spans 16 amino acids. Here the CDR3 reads CASRALADTSSYEQYF. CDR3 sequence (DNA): TGTGCCAGCAGAGCACTAGCGGACACGAGCTCCTACGAGCAGTACTTC.

The CDR3 here is CASSLLPQNTGELFF. Written as DNA, the CDR3 is TGTGCCAGCAGCTTACTTCCCCAGAACACCGGGGAGCTGTTTTTT. The rearrangement links TRBV7-3 to TRBJ2-2; D not resolved. V dropped 2 bases and J dropped 1 base, with 8 bases sitting between them. This CDR3 is built from 15 residues. Germline values: CDR1 SGHTA, CDR2 FQGTGA.

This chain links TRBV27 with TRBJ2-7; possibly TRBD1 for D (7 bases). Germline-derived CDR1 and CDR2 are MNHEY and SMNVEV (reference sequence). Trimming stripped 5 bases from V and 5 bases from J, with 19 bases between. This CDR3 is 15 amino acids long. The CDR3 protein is CASSLGLHRGNEQYF. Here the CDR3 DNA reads TGTGCCAGCAGTCTCGGACTACACAGGGGAAACGAGCAGTACTTC.

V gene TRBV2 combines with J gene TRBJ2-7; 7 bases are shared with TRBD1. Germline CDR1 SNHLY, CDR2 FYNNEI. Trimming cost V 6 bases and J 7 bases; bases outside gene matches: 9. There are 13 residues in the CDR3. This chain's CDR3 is CASRVGQLGEQYF. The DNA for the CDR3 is TGTGCCAGCAGGGTGGGACAGTTGGGGGAGCAGTACTTC.

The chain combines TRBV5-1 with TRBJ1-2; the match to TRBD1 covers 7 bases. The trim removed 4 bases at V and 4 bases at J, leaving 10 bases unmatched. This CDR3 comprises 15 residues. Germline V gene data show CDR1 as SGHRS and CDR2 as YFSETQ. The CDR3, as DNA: TGCGCCAGCAGCGCCGACCTGACAGGGTCCTATGGCTACACCTTC. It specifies CASSADLTGSYGYTF.

The CDR3 coding sequence is TGTGCCAGCAGCCCGGGACTAGCTATGGAGACCCAGTACTTC. It codes for CASSPGLAMETQYF. This chain joins TRBV5-4 and TRBJ2-5, with 9 positions matching TRBD2. The germline V gene has CDR1 SGHNT and CDR2 YYREEE (reference sequence). This CDR3 has 14 amino acids. The ends lost 4 bases at V and 5 bases at J; junction bases unmatched: 6.

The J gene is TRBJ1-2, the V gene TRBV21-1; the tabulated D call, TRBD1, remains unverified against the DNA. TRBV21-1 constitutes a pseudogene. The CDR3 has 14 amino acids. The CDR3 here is CASIDGTANYGYTF. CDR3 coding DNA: TGTGCCAGCATCGACGGGACAGCTAACTATGGCTACACCTTC.

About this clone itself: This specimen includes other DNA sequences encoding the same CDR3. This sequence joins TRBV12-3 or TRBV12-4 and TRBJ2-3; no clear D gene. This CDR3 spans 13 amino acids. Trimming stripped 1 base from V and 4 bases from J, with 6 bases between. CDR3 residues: CASSLGRSDTQYF. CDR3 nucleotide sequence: TGTGCCAGCAGTTTAGGGCGGTCAGATACGCAGTATTTT.

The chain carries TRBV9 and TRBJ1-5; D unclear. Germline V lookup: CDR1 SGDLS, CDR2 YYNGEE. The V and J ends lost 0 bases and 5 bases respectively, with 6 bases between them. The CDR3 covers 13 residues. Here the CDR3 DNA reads TGTGCCAGCAGCGTAGCACCTGATCAGCCCCAGCATTTT. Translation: CASSVAPDQPQHF.

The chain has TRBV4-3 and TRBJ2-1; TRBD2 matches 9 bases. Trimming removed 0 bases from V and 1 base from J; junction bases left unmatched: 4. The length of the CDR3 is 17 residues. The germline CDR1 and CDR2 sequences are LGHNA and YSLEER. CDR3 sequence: CASSQDRLADSYNEQFF. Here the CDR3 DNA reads TGCGCCAGCAGCCAAGATCGACTAGCGGATTCCTACAATGAGCAGTTCTTC.

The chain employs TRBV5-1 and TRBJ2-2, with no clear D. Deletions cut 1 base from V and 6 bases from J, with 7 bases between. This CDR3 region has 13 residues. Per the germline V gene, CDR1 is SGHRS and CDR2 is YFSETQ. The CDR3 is CASSLYAAGELFF. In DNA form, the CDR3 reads TGCGCCAGCAGCTTGTACGCGGCCGGGGAGCTGTTTTTT.